This T cell receptor beta chain was captured in a study of T cell repertoires in cytomegalovirus infection. The overall study: In public TCR beta signatures, there were indications of both CMV infection and matching HLA type.

Study-level findings and limits: HLA-C-restricted, CMV-specific TCR beta clonotypes were dominant ex vivo. Public TCR beta family frequency separated CMV-and-HLA carriers, including in an independent cohort.

MiXCR, applied by TCRdb to the reads, yields one record per CDR3 protein. This sample has fewer than 350,000 distinct CDR3 sequences, with 8% to 9.5% found just once. Concerning this clonotype itself: The antigen is unknown.

The sequence derives from a human donor in good health (CMV status not recorded). Some clones in this sample may be carry-over from other donors' samples. Sequencing was performed on PBMCs.

The CDR3 bases are TGTGCCAGCAGTGAAGGATACAACCGCCCCCCTCCGGGCTACACCTTC. This sequence encodes CASSEGYNRPPPGYTF. This chain joins TRBV6-1 and TRBJ1-2; no definite D call. Germline V gene lookup returns CDR1 MNHNS and CDR2 SASEGT. V was shortened by 1 base and J by 8 bases, with 20 bases between the two germline ends. CDR3 length: 16 amino acids.